A selection of T cell receptor beta chains follows, all from one sample in a study of T cell responses to AZD1222 COVID-19 vaccine. The method was immunoSEQ multiplex PCR; TCRdb's version includes in-frame clones alone and lacks a portion of them. The repertoire consists of about 130,000 clones, with roughly 86% occurring once and the leading ten covering around 12%. This specimen consisted of peripheral blood, obtained on day 0 of AZD1222 vaccination. The receptors come from an adult in good health. The CDR3 runs from the conserved cysteine through the conserved F or W. D genes are given only for firm matches. Size is omitted from some rows. Given values are once, few, many or a class for expanded clones.

size: few; J: TRBJ2-3; D: TRBD2; V: TRBV6-1; DNA: TGTGCCAGCAGTGAAGGGACCTGGGGAGGGATGGATACGCAGTATTTT; CDR3: CASSEGTWGGMDTQYF
size: once; J: TRBJ1-5; D: NA; V: TRBV28; DNA: TGTGCCAGCAGCGAAGGTGGGGGAAGAGGCAGCAATCAGCCCCAGCATTTT; CDR3: CASSEGGGRGSNQPQHF
size: NA; J: TRBJ1-2; D: NA; V: TRBV25-1; DNA: TGTGCCAGCAGTGAACAGTACTATGGCTACACCTTC; CDR3: CASSEQYYGYTF
size: few; J: TRBJ1-2; D: NA; V: TRBV27; DNA: TGTGCCAGCAGTTTAGCCCCTCAAAAAGGAACTAACTATGGCTACACCTTC; CDR3: CASSLAPQKGTNYGYTF
size: NA; J: TRBJ2-7; D: NA; V: TRBV30; DNA: TGTGCCTGGACTGTGGGCTACGAGCAGTACTTC; CDR3: CAWTVGYEQYF
size: NA; J: TRBJ1-2; D: NA; V: TRBV10-3; DNA: TGTGCCATCTCTGCGGGACACCTCAACTATGGCTACACCTTC; CDR3: CAISAGHLNYGYTF
size: NA; J: TRBJ1-2; D: NA; V: TRBV2; DNA: TGTGCCAGCAGTGAGGGGGGAAACTATGGCTACACCTTC; CDR3: CASSEGGNYGYTF
size: NA; J: TRBJ1-1; D: NA; V: TRBV29-1; DNA: TGCAGCGTAAGAAAAGGGGTGACTGAAGCTTTCTTT; CDR3: CSVRKGVTEAFF
size: NA; J: TRBJ1-2; D: NA; V: TRBV6-1; DNA: TGTGCCAGCAGTCCCGGGGCAAACTATGGCTACACCTTC; CDR3: CASSPGANYGYTF
size: NA; J: TRBJ2-2; D: TRBD2; V: TRBV3-1/TRBV3-2; DNA: TGTGCCAGCAGCAGCGATACTAGCGGGAGTCTAGGGGAGCTGTTTTTT; CDR3: CASSSDTSGSLGELFF
size: NA; J: TRBJ1-5; D: NA; V: TRBV7-2; DNA: TGTGCCAGCAGCTTAGTGGGGCTCAATCAGCCCCAGCATTTT; CDR3: CASSLVGLNQPQHF
size: NA; J: TRBJ1-4; D: TRBD1; V: TRBV19; DNA: TGTGCCAGTAGTCAAGGGGACAGTGATAATGAAAAACTGTTTTTT; CDR3: CASSQGDSDNEKLFF
size: NA; J: TRBJ1-1; D: TRBD1; V: TRBV5-6; DNA: TGTGCCAGCAGCTTCAGGACAGGGGGAAAGAACACTGAAGCTTTCTTT; CDR3: CASSFRTGGKNTEAFF
size: NA; J: TRBJ2-2; D: TRBD1; V: TRBV30; DNA: TGTGCCTGGAGGCGGGACAGGGGGCGCCGGGCGGGAGTCAACACCGGGGAGCTGTTTTTT; CDR3: CAWRRDRGRRAGVNTGELFF
size: NA; J: TRBJ1-5; D: TRBD1; V: TRBV7-2; DNA: TGTGCCAGCAGCCCGAGGACAGGGGATCGTCAGCCCCAGCATTTT; CDR3: CASSPRTGDRQPQHF
size: NA; J: TRBJ2-2; D: TRBD1; V: TRBV7-3; DNA: TGTGCCAGCAGCTTACAGGGGGCCCGCACCGGGGAGCTGTTTTTT; CDR3: CASSLQGARTGELFF
size: NA; J: TRBJ2-7; D: NA; V: TRBV19; DNA: TGTGCCAGTAGTAGTCAGAAGGGCTACGAGCAGTACTTC; CDR3: CASSSQKGYEQYF
size: NA; J: TRBJ2-1; D: NA; V: TRBV24-1; DNA: TGTGCCACCAGTGATTTTTTAGGCGATGAGCAGTTCTTC; CDR3: CATSDFLGDEQFF
size: NA; J: TRBJ2-7; D: TRBD2; V: TRBV5-5; DNA: TGTGCCAGCAGCTTCGTGTGGATCCGGCGGGGGGTCGGGCACGAGCAGTACTTC; CDR3: CASSFVWIRRGVGHEQYF
size: NA; J: TRBJ2-3; D: NA; V: TRBV19; DNA: TGTGCCAGTAGTAGATCGAAGGGGTTTGGGGATACGCAGTATTTT; CDR3: CASSRSKGFGDTQYF
size: NA; J: TRBJ1-1; D: TRBD1; V: TRBV6-5; DNA: TGTGCCAGCAGTCCGGGACAGCGATCTTTAAGAGCTTTCTTT; CDR3: CASSPGQRSLRAFF
size: NA; J: TRBJ1-5; D: NA; V: TRBV6-7; DNA: TGTGCCAGCAGTTACTTCGGACACCACAATCAGCCCCAGCATTTT; CDR3: CASSYFGHHNQPQHF
size: NA; J: TRBJ2-1; D: NA; V: TRBV4-2; DNA: TGTGCCAGCAGCCAAGATTGGGCTTCTAACAATGAGCAGTTCTTC; CDR3: CASSQDWASNNEQFF
size: NA; J: TRBJ2-7; D: NA; V: TRBV19; DNA: TGTGCCAGTAGTACTCAGGGGAGGCACGAGCAGTACTTC; CDR3: CASSTQGRHEQYF
size: NA; J: TRBJ2-7; D: NA; V: TRBV2; DNA: TGTGCCAGCAGTCCCAGGAGCCTGAACTTACTAGAGCAGTACTTC; CDR3: CASSPRSLNLLEQYF
size: NA; J: TRBJ2-1; D: NA; V: TRBV11-3; DNA: TGTGCCAGCAGCCCCGGGACCGACAATGAGCAGTTCTTC; CDR3: CASSPGTDNEQFF